The clone carrying this T cell receptor beta chain was seen ten or more times. Its antigen remains unknown. This entry comes from a study of identical twins. Study findings and constraints: The study found excess low generation probability among twin-shared out-of-frame alpha sequences. The study reached conclusions through statistical analysis that was cross-sectional, not following the same donors. Carriage of fewer insertions was seen in abundant cord blood beta clonotypes, whereas memory repertoires showed none.

Each cDNA held unique molecular identifiers, and template switching gave it a universal primer site. One entry per CDR3 protein, called by TCRdb with MiXCR from the 5' RACE reads. The data contain about 150,000 distinct CDR3 sequences, around 3.5% of them singletons. Germline V gene lookup returns CDR1 SGHRS and CDR2 YFSETQ. The CDR3 is made up of 15 amino acids. Trimming at V came to 0 bases and at J to 8 bases, leaving 8 bases not matched to a gene. The TCR sequence derives from a man younger than 35 in good health. The sample comprised memory T cells sorted from blood. This chain links TRBV5-1 with TRBJ2-4; 7 positions agree with TRBD2. CDR3 sequence (DNA): TGCGCCAGCAGCTTGGAGGGTAGCGGGTGGGACATTCAGTACTTC. It is translated as CASSLEGSGWDIQYF. Full variable domain (remainder filled in from reference TRBV5-1 and TRBJ2-4): KAGVTQTPRYLIKTRGQQVTLSCSPISGHRSVSWYQQTPGQGLQFLFEYFSETQRNKGNFPGRFSGRQFSNSRSEMNVSTLELGDSALYLCASSLEGSGWDIQYFGAGTRLSVL.